This TCR beta chain was captured by sequencing in a study of shared clonotypes between healthy human individuals. Study-wide background: Three CD4 naive, three CD4 memory, two CD8 naive and one CD8 memory plate were used per donor. Study-level findings and limits: Naive subsets generally exceeded memory subsets in estimated richness. The study found roughly 5% of naive CD4 clonotypes shared across a few donors.

In germline, CDR1 is MNHNS, CDR2 SASEGT. The ends were cut back, 4 bases at V and 5 bases at J, with 13 bases in the middle. The CDR3 sequence is 14 residues long. This table comes from immunoSEQ multiplex PCR, and its TCRdb copy is limited to in-frame clones, with some not included. The table lists roughly 520,000 clones, roughly 95% of them singletons. A split of CD4+ cells into CD45RA+ naive and CD45RA-negative memory subsets was performed. Concerning this clone itself: The antigen is not known.

The sequenced sample consisted of naive CD4+ T cells sorted from blood. Subset described: CD45RA+ positively selected. The receptor was isolated from a woman aged 25 to 39 in good health. The V gene is TRBV6-1, the J gene TRBJ2-3; D is perhaps TRBD1 or TRBD2 (5 bases each). The CDR3 DNA follows: TGTGCCAGCAGTGTCCGCCGGGGCCTAGATACGCAGTATTTT. Protein: CASSVRRGLDTQYF.